The present entry profiles one T cell receptor (beta chain) with its context. This clonotype was counted a single time. This clone's antigen is unknown. Per-nucleotide qualities are absent, and no much larger clonotype sits a single base away. These data originate in a study of post-analysis software for immune sequencing data (dated by TCRdb to between 2015 and 2017). For the wider study: Relapsing-remitting, secondary progressive and progressive-relapsing multiple sclerosis were recorded as disease courses, and subtype annotation was lacking for some patients. The patient repertoires were set against under 12 previously published healthy control repertoires from donors whose ages ranged from roughly 6 to 26 years. A subset of samples was prepared in parallel using single-end sample barcoding, then pooled and co-amplified after Illumina adapter ligation. What the work shows at the level of the full study, not this receptor alone: Multiple sclerosis patients had significantly lower normalized Chao1 diversity than controls, a result that suggests substantial peripheral T-cell clonal expansion. Direct clustering with F measure showed strong co-clustering of samples prepared in the same batch, prompting a batch-effect correction. The multiple sclerosis patient group was slightly younger than the control group. A handful of TRBV segments, including TRBV5-6, TRBV5-1 and TRBV20-1, were significantly more frequent in patients than controls.

Library preparation used PCR. TCRdb names Illumina HiSeq 2500 as the instrument used. Unique molecular identifiers were incorporated into TCR beta cDNA libraries to reduce PCR and sequencing biases. Roughly 0.5 million cDNA molecules were obtained per 1 to 10 million input T cells, so each molecule approximated one T cell. The patient libraries were prepared and sequenced using the same protocol as the earlier healthy control dataset. Samples belonging to the same batch were prepared together, multiplexed and sequenced on a shared HiSeq lane. As for the original processing: MIGEC was used to process the raw barcoded reads, and molecular identifier groups with only a single read were discarded before consensus assembly and CDR3 extraction. VDJtools was used for post-analysis of the clonotype tables, and diversity was normalized by down-sampling every dataset to the size of the smallest sample. Repertoire overlap clustering matched CDR3 amino acid but not nucleotide sequences to correct batch-related cross-sample contamination. Using fastp trimming at Q25 and MiXCR clonotype assembly, TCRdb reanalyzed the public sequencing data and kept in-frame beta chains. Rows matching on CDR3 protein sequence are summarized as one entry with the most common DNA and genes. The V and J calls and clone size come from TCRdb's table, not from the authors' own analysis. The sample table contains 430,000 or so distinct CDR3 sequences; only one count was recorded for 39% of them. The ten largest clones add up to 7.6% of the sample.

Ends trimmed: V by 0 bases, J by 4 bases; bases unmatched to a gene: 3. CDR3 length: 16 amino acids, cysteine to phenylalanine. The DNA shown is the 48-base CDR3, in frame from base 1. According to the germline V gene, CDR1 reads MDHEN and CDR2 reads SYDVKM. TCR beta repertoires were profiled from peripheral blood of 13 young patients with multiple sclerosis to demonstrate the VDJtools post-analysis software. The patients with multiple sclerosis were children and adolescents between about 6 and 17 years of age. Material: blood. The sequence was obtained from a girl between 2 and 10 years old with multiple sclerosis. The V gene is TRBV28 and the J gene is TRBJ1-4; 9 central nucleotides agree with TRBD1. The CDR3 sequence is CASSLWTGGNNEKLFF. The DNA sequence reads TGTGCCAGCAGTTTATGGACAGGGGGTAATAATGAAAAACTGTTTTTT.